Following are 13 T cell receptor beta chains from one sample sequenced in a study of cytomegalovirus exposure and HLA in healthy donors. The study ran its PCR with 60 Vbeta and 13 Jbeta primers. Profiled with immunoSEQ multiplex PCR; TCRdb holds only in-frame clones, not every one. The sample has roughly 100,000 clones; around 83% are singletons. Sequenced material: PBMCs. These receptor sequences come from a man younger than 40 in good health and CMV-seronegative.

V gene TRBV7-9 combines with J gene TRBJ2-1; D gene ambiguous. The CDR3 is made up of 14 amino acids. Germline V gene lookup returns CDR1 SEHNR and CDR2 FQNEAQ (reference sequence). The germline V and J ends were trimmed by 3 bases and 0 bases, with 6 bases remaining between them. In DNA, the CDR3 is TGTGCCAGCAGCTTGGCAGGCTCCTACAATGAGCAGTTCTTC. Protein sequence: CASSLAGSYNEQFF.

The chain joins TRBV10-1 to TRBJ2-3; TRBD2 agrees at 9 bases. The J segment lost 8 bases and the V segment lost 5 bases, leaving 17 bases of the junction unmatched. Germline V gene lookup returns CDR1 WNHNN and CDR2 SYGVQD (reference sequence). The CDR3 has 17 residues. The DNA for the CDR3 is TGCGCCAGCAGTCCACTCCGCGGGGGGGTCCCCACGGGTACGCAGTATTTT. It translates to CASSPLRGGVPTGTQYF.

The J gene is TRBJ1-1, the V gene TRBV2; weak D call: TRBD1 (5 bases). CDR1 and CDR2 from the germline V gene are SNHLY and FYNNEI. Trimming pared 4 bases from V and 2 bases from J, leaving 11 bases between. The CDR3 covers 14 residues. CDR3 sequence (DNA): TGTGCCAGCAGTGTAGACAGATCAAACACTGAAGCTTTCTTT. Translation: CASSVDRSNTEAFF.

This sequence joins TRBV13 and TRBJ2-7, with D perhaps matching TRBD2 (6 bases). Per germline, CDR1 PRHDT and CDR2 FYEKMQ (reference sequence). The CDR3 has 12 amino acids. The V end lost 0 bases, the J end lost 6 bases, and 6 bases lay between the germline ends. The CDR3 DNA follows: TGTGCCAGCAGCTTAGGCGGGGGCGAGCAGTACTTC. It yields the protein CASSLGGGEQYF.

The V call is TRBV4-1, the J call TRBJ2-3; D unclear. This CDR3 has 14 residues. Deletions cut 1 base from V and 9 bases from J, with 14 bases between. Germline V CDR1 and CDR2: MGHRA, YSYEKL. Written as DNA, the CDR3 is TGCGCCAGCAGCCAAGTGCCCCTAGTCGACACGCAGTATTTT. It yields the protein CASSQVPLVDTQYF.

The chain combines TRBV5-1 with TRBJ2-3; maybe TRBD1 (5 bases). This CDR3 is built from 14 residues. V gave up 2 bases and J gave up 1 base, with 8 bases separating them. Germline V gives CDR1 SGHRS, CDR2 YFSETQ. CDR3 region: CASSFETGTDTQYF. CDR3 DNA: TGCGCCAGCAGCTTCGAGACAGGCACAGATACGCAGTATTTT. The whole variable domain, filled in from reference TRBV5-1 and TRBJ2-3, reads KAGVTQTPRYLIKTRGQQVTLSCSPISGHRSVSWYQQTPGQGLQFLFEYFSETQRNKGNFPGRFSGRQFSNSRSEMNVSTLELGDSALYLCASSFETGTDTQYFGPGTRLTVL.

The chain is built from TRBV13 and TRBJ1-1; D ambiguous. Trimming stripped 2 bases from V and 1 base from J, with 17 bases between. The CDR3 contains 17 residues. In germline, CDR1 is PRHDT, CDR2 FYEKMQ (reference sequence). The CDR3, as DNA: TGTGCCAGCAGCTTAAGCAGCGGTCCAGTTCCGAACACTGAAGCTTTCTTT. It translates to CASSLSSGPVPNTEAFF.

CDR3 sequence reads: CASSLPGTAETQYF. CDR3 nucleotide sequence: TGTGCCAGCAGCTTACCGGGGACAGCGGAGACCCAGTACTTC. J is TRBJ2-5 and V is TRBV7-9, with TRBD1 matching over 7 bases. V dropped 2 bases and J dropped 5; count of bases not matched to a gene: 5. Per germline, CDR1 SEHNR and CDR2 FQNEAQ (reference sequence). This CDR3 contains 14 residues. The whole variable domain, filled in from reference TRBV7-9 and TRBJ2-5, reads DTGVSQNPRHKITKRGQNVTFRCDPISEHNRLYWYRQTLGQGPEFLTYFQNEAQLEKSRLLSDRFSAERPKGSFSTLEIQRTEQGDSAMYLCASSLPGTAETQYFGPGTRLLVL.

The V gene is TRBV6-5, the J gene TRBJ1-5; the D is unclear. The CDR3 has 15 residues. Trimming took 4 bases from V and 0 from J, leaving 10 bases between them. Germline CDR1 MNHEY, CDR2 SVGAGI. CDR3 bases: TGTGCCAGCAGTTTAAGCAGGTCTAGCAATCAGCCCCAGCATTTT. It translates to CASSLSRSSNQPQHF.

In nucleotides, the CDR3 is TGTGCCAGTAGTGGTCCCGGGACATTTCTAAGGGGCACCGGGGAGCTGTTTTTT. Its protein product is CASSGPGTFLRGTGELFF. This sequence joins TRBV19 and TRBJ2-2; TRBD1 is a possible D gene (6 bases). In germline, CDR1 is LNHDA, CDR2 SQIVND (reference sequence). V dropped 5 bases and J dropped 4 bases, with 23 bases sitting between them. This CDR3 comprises 18 residues.

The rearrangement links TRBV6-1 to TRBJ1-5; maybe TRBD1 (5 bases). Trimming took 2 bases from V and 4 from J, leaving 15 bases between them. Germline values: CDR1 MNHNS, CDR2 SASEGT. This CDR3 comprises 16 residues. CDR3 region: CASSEFSIRGNQPQHF. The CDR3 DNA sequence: TGTGCCAGCAGTGAATTTAGTATTAGGGGTAATCAGCCCCAGCATTTT.

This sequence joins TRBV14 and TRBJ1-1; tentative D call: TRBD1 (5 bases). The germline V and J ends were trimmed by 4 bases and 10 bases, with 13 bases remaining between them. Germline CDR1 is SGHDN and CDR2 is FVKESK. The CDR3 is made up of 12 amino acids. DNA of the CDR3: TGTGCCAGCAGCCGCCAGGGCATGGGAGCTTTCTTT. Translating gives CASSRQGMGAFF.

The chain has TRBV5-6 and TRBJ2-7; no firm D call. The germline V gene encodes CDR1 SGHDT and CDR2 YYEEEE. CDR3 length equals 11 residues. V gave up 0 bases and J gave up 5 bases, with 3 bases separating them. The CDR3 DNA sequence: TGTGCCAGCAGCTTGGTCAACGAGCAGTACTTC. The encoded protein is CASSLVNEQYF. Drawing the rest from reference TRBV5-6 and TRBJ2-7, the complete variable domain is DAGVTQSPTHLIKTRGQQVTLRCSPKSGHDTVSWYQQALGQGPQFIFQYYEEEERQRGNFPDRFSGHQFPNYSSELNVNALLLGDSALYLCASSLVNEQYFGPGTRLTVT.